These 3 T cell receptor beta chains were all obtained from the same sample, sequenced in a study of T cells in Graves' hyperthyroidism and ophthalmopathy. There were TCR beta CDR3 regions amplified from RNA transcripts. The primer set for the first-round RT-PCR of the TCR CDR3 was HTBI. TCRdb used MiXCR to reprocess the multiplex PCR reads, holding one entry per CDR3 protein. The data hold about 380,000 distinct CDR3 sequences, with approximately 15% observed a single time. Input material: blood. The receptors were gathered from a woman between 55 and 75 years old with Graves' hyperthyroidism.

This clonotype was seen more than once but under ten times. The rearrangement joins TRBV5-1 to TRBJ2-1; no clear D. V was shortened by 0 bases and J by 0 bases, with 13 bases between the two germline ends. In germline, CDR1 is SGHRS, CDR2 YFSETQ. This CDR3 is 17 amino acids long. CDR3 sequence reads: CASSLAVGGSSYNEQFF. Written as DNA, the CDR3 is TGCGCCAGCAGCTTGGCCGTAGGCGGAAGCTCCTACAATGAGCAGTTCTTC.

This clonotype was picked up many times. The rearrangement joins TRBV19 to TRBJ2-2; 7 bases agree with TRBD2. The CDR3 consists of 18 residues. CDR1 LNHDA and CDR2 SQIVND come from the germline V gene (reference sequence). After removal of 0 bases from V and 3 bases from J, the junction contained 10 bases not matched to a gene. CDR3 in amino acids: CASSIEVASGTYTGELFF. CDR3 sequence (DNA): TGTGCCAGTAGTATAGAAGTGGCTAGCGGAACTTACACCGGGGAGCTGTTTTTT.

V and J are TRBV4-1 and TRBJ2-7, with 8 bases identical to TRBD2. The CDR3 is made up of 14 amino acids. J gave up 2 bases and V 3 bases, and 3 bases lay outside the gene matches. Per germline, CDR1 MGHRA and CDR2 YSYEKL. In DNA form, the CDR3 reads TGCGCCAGCAGCCATAGCGGGAAACCCTACGAGCAGTACTTC. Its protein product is CASSHSGKPYEQYF.